This paragraph covers one T cell receptor (beta chain) sequence. Germline V gives CDR1 SNHLY, CDR2 FYNNEI. Trimming took 3 bases from V and 0 from J, leaving 9 bases between them. CDR3 length: 14 amino acids. This sample is part of a study of blood T cell repertoires in COVID-19. Using immunoSEQ multiplex PCR, the repertoire was profiled, and TCRdb retains in-frame clones only, with some absent. The table has around 200,000 clones, under 85% seen once. J is TRBJ2-7 and V is TRBV2; no clear D gene. This receptor was identified in a human donor in a cohort sampled during active COVID-19. Sequencing used peripheral blood. Here the CDR3 reads CASSEHVSSYEQYF. CDR3 DNA sequence: TGTGCCAGCAGTGAGCATGTGAGCTCCTACGAGCAGTACTTC.